The entry below gives a single T cell receptor (beta chain) sequence along with its context. The target of this receptor is not known. No base quality values were provided; no much bigger clone lies one nucleotide off. The sample contains more than one DNA sequence encoding this CDR3. This record belongs to a study of shared clonotypes between healthy human individuals (dated by TCRdb to 2018 to 2021). Notes on the research overall: The cohort included a few men and a couple of women between 18 and 49 years of age. For each donor, three plates each were used for CD4 naive and CD4 memory, two plates were used for CD8 naive, and one plate was used for CD8 memory. Between about 0.85 and 9.5 billion PBMCs per donor were obtained by leukapheresis. Libraries were prepared and TCR repertoires were sequenced by different laboratories using diverse techniques, in order to increase sequencing depth and limit assay-specific biases. To estimate repertoire size and how much clonotypes are shared between individuals, the study performed deep sequencing of blood TCR repertoires from about five healthy adults. The paper as a whole reports these results and caveats: Because the study included only a small number of donors, the genetic and exposure-history diversity represented was limited. Across several donors, roughly 5% of naive CD4, around 3.3% of naive CD8, around 2.1% of memory CD4, and around 0.4% of memory CD8 clonotypes were shared. Naive subsets generally had larger estimated clonotype richness than memory subsets. Sampling was restricted to blood, and TCR repertoires in tissues likely differ from the TCR repertoires found in blood. Even with the large sequencing depth, rarefaction of the sorted-subset datasets indicated that sequencing was incomplete. Based on pairwise subsampling, the degree of clonotype sharing among donors was expected to be affected by sequencing depth. Higher generation probabilities were observed for clonotypes shared by all four sorted-subset donors than for non-shared clonotypes.

The donors were healthy, HIV-negative adults with no recently reported acute infections or vaccinations. Only Caucasian adults living in Nashville, Tennessee, USA were represented among the donors. CD4+ T cells were enriched through magnetic negative selection, after which naive cells were positively selected on CD45RA and the remaining negative fraction served as the memory subset. Blood was collected by leukapheresis, and PBMCs were isolated by Ficoll-Histopaque density gradient centrifugation and then cryopreserved in liquid nitrogen vapor phase. Analytical flow cytometry was used to check the purity and quantity of every magnetically sorted T cell population. Genomic DNA was isolated from every sorted fraction and measured by UV absorbance on a Nanodrop 2000c. Using the deep immunoSEQ assay, TCR CDR3 regions were amplified from genomic DNA by multiplex PCR. For each cell subset, the extracted genomic DNA was distributed evenly across all wells of several immunoSEQ 96-well plates, and each plate served as one replicate. For sorted subsets, roughly 200 ng of genomic DNA, equivalent to around 31,000 T cell genomes, went into each replicate PCR. The purified libraries were quantified using a Qubit 3.0 fluorometer, sized with a Bioanalyzer 2100, and then quantified again using the KAPA Library Quantification kit. Every immunoSEQ 96-well plate was sequenced on a dedicated single-read 150-cycle Illumina NextSeq 550 flow cell. As for how the authors treated the data: Because the immunoSEQ output held only junctional sequences and lacked quality scores, the filtering could not match the filtering applied to full-length reads. Sequences were annotated with PyIR, a Python wrapper for IgBLAST v1.9, using IMGT germline references to assign V/J genes and CDR3. Reads were removed for weak V/J assignments (E-value above 1e-6), missing CDR3, stop codons, out-of-frame junctions, or ambiguous translated residues. V3J clonotypes were defined as sequences sharing an identical inferred V gene, J gene, and CDR3 amino acid sequence. The percentage overlap between two repertoires was calculated by dividing the number of shared unique clonotypes by the size of the smaller repertoire. Repertoire richness was assessed with RTK rarefaction, the Chao1 estimator, and Recon v2.1 estimates of unobserved clonotypes. Generation probabilities were computed with OLGA for all TCRbeta clonotypes obtained by the gDNA method from four donors. Imported from immuneACCESS, the table was reduced by TCRdb to in-frame sequences with V and J called. These copies leave out some clones; in studies compared against another copy, an unresolved V gene accounts for under half, and the cause of the remainder is not known. Clone size and V and J calls were adopted from that table, with D and trimming inferred from the DNA. The sample yields millions of clones; over 85% were counted once. Jointly, the top ten make up approximately 0.13% of the sample.

Sequences MNHNS (CDR1) and SASEGT (CDR2) are obtained from the germline V gene. The CDR3 covers 12 residues, taking in both the cysteine and the phenylalanine. Only the CDR3 region is kept as DNA, spanning 36 bases read in frame from base 1. Trimming takes 2 bases from V and 4 bases from J, and the germline ends sit 5 bases apart. What was sequenced was naive CD4+ T cells sorted from blood. Reading the label with the study, this specimen's cell subset or site is: CD45RA+ positively selected. The rearranged segments are TRBV6-1 and TRBJ1-2, with the D gene call left open. The TCR sequence derives from a man younger than 35 in good health. The DNA reads TGTGCCAGCAGTGAAACAACCTATGGCTACACCTTC. Its translation is CASSETTYGYTF.